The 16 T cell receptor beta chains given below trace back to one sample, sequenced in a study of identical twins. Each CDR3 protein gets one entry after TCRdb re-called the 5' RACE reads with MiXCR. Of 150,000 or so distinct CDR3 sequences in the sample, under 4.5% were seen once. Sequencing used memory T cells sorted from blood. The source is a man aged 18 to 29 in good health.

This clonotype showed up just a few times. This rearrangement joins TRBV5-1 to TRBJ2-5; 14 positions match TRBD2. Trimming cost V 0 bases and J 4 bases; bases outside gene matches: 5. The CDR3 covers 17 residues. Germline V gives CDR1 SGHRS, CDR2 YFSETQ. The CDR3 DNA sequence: TGCGCCAGCAGCTTGGTCGGGACTAGCGGGAGCGGAGAGACCCAGTACTTC. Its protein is CASSLVGTSGSGETQYF.

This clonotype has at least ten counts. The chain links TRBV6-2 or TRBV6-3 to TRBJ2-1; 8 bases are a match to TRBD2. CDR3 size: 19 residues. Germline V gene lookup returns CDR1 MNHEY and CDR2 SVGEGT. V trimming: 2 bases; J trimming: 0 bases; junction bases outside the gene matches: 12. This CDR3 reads CASSYPLAGGSDSYNEQFF. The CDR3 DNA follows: TGTGCCAGCAGTTACCCCCTGGCGGGAGGCTCCGACTCCTACAATGAGCAGTTCTTC.

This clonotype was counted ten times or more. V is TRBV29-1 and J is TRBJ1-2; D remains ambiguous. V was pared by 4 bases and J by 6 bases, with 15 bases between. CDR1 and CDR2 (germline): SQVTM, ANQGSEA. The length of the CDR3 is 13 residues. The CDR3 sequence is CSVVIDQRDGYTF. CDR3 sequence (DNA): TGCAGCGTTGTAATTGATCAACGGGATGGCTACACCTTC.

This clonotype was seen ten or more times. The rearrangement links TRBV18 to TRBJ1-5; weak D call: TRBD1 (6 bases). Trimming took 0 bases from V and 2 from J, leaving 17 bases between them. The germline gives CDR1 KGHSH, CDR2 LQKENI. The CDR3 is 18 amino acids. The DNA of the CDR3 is TGTGCCAGCTCACCACCACTCTCGGGGGGCTCTGGCAATCAGCCCCAGCATTTT. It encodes CASSPPLSGGSGNQPQHF.

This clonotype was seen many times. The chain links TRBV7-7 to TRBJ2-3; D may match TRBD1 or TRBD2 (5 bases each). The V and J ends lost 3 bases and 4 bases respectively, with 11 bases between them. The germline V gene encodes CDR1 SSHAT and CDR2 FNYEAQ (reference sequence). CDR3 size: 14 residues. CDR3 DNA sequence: TGTGCCAGCAGCTTGGGGGAATATGCAGATACGCAGTATTTT. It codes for CASSLGEYADTQYF.

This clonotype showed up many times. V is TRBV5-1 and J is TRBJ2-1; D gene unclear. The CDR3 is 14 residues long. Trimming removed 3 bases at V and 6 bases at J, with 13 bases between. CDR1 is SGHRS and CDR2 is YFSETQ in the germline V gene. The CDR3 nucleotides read TGCGCCAGCAGCTCATCCTGGCTAGGCAATGAGCAGTTCTTC. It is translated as CASSSSWLGNEQFF.

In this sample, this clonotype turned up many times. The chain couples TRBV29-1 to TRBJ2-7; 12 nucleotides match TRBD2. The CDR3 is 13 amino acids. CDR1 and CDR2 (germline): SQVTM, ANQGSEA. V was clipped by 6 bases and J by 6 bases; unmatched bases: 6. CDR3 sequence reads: CSVRLAGAGEQYF. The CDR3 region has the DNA TGCAGCGTCAGACTAGCGGGAGCCGGCGAGCAGTACTTC.

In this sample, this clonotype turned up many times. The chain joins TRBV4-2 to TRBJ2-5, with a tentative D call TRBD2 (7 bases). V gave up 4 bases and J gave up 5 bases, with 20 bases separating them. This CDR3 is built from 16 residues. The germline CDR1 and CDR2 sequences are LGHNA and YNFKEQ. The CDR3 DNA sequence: TGTGCCAGCAGCCGGGGGGGCGGGATGAGTTATGAGACCCAGTACTTC. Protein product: CASSRGGGMSYETQYF.

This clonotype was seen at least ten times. CDR3 region: CASSLSRDRARTGELFF. The CDR3 bases are TGTGCCAGCAGCCTCTCCCGGGACAGGGCTAGGACCGGGGAGCTGTTTTTT. This rearrangement joins TRBV7-2 to TRBJ2-2, with 9 bases fitting TRBD1. The CDR3 runs 17 residues. The germline CDR1 and CDR2 sequences are SGHTA and FQGNSA. Losses at the gene ends were 5 bases for V and 5 bases for J; bases not matched to a gene: 12.

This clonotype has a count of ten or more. CDR3 DNA sequence: TGTGCCAGCAGTTTATCGGGCTCCCCGGTGGAGACCCAGTACTTC. Its translation is CASSLSGSPVETQYF. The rearrangement uses TRBV27 and TRBJ2-5; no firm D call. Germline values: CDR1 MNHEY, CDR2 SMNVEV (reference sequence). The CDR3 consists of 15 residues. Trimming pared 0 bases from V and 5 bases from J, leaving 13 bases between.

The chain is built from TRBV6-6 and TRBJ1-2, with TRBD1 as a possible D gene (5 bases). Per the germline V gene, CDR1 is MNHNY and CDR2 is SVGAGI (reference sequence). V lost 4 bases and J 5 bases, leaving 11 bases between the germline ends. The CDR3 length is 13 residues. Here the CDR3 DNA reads TGTGCCAGCAGTTCACCGACAGAGTATGGCTACACCTTC. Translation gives CASSSPTEYGYTF.

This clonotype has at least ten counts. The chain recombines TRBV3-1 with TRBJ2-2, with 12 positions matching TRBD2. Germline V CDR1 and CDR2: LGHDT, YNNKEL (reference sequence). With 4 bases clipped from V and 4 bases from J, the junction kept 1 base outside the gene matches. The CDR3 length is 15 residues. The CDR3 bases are TGTGCCAGCAGCCGGACTAGCGGGACCACCGGGGAGCTGTTTTTT. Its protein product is CASSRTSGTTGELFF. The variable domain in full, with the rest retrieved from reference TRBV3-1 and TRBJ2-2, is DTAVSQTPKYLVTQMGNDKSIKCEQNLGHDTMYWYKQDSKKFLKIMFSYNNKELIINETVPNRFSPKSPDKAHLNLHINSLELGDSAVYFCASSRTSGTTGELFFGEGSRLTVL.

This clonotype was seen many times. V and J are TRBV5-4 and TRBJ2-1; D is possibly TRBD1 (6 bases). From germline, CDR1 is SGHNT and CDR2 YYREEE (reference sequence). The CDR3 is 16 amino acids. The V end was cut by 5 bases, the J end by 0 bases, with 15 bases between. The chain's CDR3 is CASSPKGDGSYNEQFF. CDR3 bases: TGTGCCAGCAGTCCGAAGGGGGACGGCTCCTACAATGAGCAGTTCTTC. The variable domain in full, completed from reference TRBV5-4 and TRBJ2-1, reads ETGVTQSPTHLIKTRGQQVTLRCSSQSGHNTVSWYQQALGQGPQFIFQYYREEENGRGNFPPRFSGLQFPNYSSELNVNALELDDSALYLCASSPKGDGSYNEQFFGPGTRLTVL.

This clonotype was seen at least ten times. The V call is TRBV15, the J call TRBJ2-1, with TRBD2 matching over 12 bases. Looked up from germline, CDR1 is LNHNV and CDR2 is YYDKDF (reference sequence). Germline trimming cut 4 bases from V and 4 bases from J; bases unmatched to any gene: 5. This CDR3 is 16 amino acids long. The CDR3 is CATSIPTSGRYNEQFF. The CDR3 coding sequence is TGTGCCACCAGCATACCGACTAGCGGGAGATACAATGAGCAGTTCTTC.

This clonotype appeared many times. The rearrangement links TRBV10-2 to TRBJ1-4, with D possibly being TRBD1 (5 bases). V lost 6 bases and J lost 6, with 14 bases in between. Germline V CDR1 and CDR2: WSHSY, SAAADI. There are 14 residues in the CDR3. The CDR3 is CASRKGRVDEKLFF. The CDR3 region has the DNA TGCGCCAGCAGGAAGGGGAGGGTTGATGAAAAACTGTTTTTT.

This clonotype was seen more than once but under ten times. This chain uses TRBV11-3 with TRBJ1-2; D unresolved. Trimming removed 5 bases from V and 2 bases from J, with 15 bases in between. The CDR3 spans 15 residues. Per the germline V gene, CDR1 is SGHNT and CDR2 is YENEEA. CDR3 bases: TGTGCCAGCAGCCCCCGCCGGGCCACAAACTATGGCTACACCTTC. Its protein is CASSPRRATNYGYTF.